This TCR beta chain was captured in a study of T cells in Graves' hyperthyroidism and ophthalmopathy. Looked up from germline, CDR1 is MNHNS and CDR2 is SASEGT. This CDR3 has 14 amino acids. The trim removed 5 bases at V and 4 bases at J, leaving 4 bases unmatched. Findings and limits, study-wide: The majority of expanded thyroid clonotypes above 0.001 also appeared in blood.

This clonotype was seen repeatedly, ten times or more. The antigen is unknown. TCR beta CDR3 regions were amplified from RNA transcripts. The TCR CDR3 was amplified in a first-round RT-PCR using the HTBI primer set. Each CDR3 protein is one row after TCRdb ran MiXCR on the multiplex PCR reads. The repertoire holds 250,000 to 300,000 distinct CDR3 sequences, with roughly 15% as singletons. Sequenced material: blood. The sequence was collected from a woman in her thirties or forties with Graves' hyperthyroidism. V and J are TRBV6-1 and TRBJ2-3; 9 bases are a match to TRBD1. The CDR3 nucleotides read TGTGCCAGCAGTTTACAGGGGGCGGCAGATACGCAGTATTTT. Its protein product is CASSLQGAADTQYF.